The clone carrying this T cell receptor beta chain showed up many times. Its antigen remains unidentified. This entry belongs to a study of CD8 T cells in ankylosing spondylitis. Molecular-barcoded quantitative 5'-RACE produced these TCR beta libraries. TCRdb reprocessed the 5' RACE reads with MiXCR, giving one entry per CDR3 protein. The sample shows over 600,000 distinct CDR3 sequences, around a fifth of them seen only once. Study-level results: Reports of some motif variants in reactive arthritis synovial fluid and blood predate this one. A TCR beta motif of under ten highly homologous variants seemed to mark ankylosing spondylitis blood. Reported data indicate significant enrichment of disease-linked clones within matched ankylosing spondylitis synovial fluid. Disease-linked clones had a CD8+ phenotype and relatively low frequency in peripheral blood.

Trimming cost V 4 bases and J 5 bases; bases outside gene matches: 11. This CDR3 is built from 17 residues. V gene TRBV12-3 or TRBV12-4 combines with J gene TRBJ2-1, with 10 bases matching TRBD1. Sequenced sample: blood, either unsorted or a sorted T cell fraction (not recorded which). The receptor was isolated from a male donor with ankylosing spondylitis. CDR3 region: CASSSPQRDRGNNEQFF. The CDR3 DNA reads as TGTGCCAGCAGTTCCCCCCAACGGGACAGGGGAAACAATGAGCAGTTCTTC.